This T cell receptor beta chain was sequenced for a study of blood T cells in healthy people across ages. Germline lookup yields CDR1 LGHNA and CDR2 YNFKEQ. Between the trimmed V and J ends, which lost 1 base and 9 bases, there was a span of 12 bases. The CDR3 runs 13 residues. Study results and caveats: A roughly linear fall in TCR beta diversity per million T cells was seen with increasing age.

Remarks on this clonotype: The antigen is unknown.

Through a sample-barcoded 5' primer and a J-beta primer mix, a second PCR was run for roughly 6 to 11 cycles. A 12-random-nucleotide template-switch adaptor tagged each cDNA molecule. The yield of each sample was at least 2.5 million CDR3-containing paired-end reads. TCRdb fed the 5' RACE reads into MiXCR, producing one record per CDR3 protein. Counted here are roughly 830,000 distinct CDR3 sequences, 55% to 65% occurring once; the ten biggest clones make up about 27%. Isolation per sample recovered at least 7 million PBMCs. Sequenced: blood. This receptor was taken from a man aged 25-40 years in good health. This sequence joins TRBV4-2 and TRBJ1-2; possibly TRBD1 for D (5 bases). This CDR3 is CASSQVGGESYTF. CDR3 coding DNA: TGTGCCAGCAGCCAAGTTGGGGGTGAGAGCTACACCTTC.